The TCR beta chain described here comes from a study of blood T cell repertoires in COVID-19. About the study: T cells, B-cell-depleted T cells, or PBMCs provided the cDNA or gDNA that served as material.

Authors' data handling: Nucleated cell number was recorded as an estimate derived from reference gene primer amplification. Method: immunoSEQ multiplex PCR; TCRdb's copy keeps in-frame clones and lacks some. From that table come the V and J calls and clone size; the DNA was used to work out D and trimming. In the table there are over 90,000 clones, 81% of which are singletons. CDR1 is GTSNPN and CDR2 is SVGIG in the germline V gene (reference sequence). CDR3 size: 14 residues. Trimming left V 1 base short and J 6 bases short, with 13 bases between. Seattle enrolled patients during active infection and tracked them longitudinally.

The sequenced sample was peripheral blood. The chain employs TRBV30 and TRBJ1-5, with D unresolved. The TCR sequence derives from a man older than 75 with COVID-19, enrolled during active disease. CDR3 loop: CAWSAGLDSQPQHF. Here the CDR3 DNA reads TGTGCCTGGAGTGCAGGCCTTGATAGTCAGCCCCAGCATTTT.